This T cell receptor beta chain was captured by sequencing in a study of type 1 and type 2 diabetes patients. About the study: Participants included type 1 and type 2 diabetes patients plus nondiabetic controls.

Per germline, CDR1 SQVTM and CDR2 ANQGSEA. With 3 bases removed from V and 8 bases from J, the gap between germline ends came to 13 bases. The CDR3 loop spans 13 amino acids. Amplification started from genomic DNA. Multiplex PCR with 30 forward and 13 reverse primers amplified the TCR beta CDR3. From the multiplex PCR reads, TCRdb called clonotypes with MiXCR, one entry per CDR3 protein. The sample gives about 250,000 distinct CDR3 sequences, over 45% of which show up once; roughly an eighth is in the top ten. Sequencing was done on a sample of peripheral blood mononuclear cells (PBMCs). The sequence came from a man aged 18-30 years with type 2 diabetes. The chain uses TRBV29-1 and TRBJ1-4; D not certain. In DNA, the CDR3 is TGCAGCGTTGAGTTAGGGTTCCGCGAAAAACTGTTTTTT. The encoded protein is CSVELGFREKLFF.